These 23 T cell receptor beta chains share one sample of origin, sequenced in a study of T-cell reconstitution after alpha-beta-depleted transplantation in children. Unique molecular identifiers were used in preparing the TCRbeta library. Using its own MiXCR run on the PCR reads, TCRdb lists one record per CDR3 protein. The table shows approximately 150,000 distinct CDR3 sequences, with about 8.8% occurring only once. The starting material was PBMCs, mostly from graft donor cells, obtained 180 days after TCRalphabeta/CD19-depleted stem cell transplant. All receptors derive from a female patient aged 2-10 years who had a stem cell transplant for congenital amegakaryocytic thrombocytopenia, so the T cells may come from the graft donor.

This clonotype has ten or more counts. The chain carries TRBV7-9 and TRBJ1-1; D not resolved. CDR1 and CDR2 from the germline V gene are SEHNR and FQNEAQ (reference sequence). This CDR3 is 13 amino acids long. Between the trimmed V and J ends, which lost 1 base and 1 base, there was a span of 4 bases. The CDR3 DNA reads TGTGCCAGCAGCTTAGAAAAGAACACTGAAGCTTTCTTT. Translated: CASSLEKNTEAFF.

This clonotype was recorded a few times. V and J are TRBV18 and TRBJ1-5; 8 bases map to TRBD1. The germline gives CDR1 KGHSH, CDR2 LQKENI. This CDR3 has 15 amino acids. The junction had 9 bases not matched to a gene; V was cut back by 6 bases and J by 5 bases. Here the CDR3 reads CASSKQGARDQPQHF. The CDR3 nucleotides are TGTGCCAGCTCGAAGCAGGGGGCTCGGGATCAGCCCCAGCATTTT.

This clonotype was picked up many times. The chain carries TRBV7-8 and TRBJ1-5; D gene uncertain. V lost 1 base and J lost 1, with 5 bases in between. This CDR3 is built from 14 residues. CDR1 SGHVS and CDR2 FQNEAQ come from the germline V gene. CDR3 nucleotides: TGTGCCAGCAGCTTAGGGTACAGCAATCAGCCCCAGCATTTT. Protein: CASSLGYSNQPQHF.

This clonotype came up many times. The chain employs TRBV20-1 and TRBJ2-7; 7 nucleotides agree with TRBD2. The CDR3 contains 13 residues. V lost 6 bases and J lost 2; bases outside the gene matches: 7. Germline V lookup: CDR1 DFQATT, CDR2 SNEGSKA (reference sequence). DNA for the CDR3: TGCAGTGCCCAGCGGGACTCACCCTACGAGCAGTACTTC. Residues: CSAQRDSPYEQYF.

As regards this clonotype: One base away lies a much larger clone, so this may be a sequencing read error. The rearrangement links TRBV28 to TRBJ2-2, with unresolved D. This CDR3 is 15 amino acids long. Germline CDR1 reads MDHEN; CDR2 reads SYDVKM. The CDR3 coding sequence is TGTGCCAGCACCAACGAAGGGCAGCCCACCTGGGAGCTGTTTTTT. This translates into CASTNEGQPTWELFF.

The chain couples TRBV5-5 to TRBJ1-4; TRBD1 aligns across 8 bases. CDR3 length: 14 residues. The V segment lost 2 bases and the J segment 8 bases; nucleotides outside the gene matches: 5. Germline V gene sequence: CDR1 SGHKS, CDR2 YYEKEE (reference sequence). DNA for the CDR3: TGTGCCAGCAGCTTCCAGACAGGGGAAGAAAAACTGTTTTTT. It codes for CASSFQTGEEKLFF.

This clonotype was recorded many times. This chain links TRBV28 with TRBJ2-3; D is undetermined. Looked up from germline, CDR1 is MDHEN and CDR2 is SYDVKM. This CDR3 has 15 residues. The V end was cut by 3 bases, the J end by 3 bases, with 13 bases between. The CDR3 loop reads CASSFYSPETDTQYF. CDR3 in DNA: TGTGCCAGCAGTTTTTACTCCCCTGAAACAGATACGCAGTATTTT.

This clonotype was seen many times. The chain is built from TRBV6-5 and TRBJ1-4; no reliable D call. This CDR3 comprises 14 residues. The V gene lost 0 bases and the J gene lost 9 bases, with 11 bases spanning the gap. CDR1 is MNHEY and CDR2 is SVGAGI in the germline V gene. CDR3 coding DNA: TGTGCCAGCAGTTACTCGGCAGACTCGCAAAAACTGTTTTTT. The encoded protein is CASSYSADSQKLFF.

DNA for the CDR3: TGTGCCAGCAGCTTACAGGGGGAAAAGACCCAGTACTTC. The encoded protein is CASSLQGEKTQYF. The chain has TRBV7-9 and TRBJ2-5, with TRBD1 matching 7 bases. V was clipped by 2 bases and J by 6 bases; unmatched bases: 3. Germline CDR1 is SEHNR and CDR2 is FQNEAQ (reference sequence). The CDR3 loop spans 13 amino acids.

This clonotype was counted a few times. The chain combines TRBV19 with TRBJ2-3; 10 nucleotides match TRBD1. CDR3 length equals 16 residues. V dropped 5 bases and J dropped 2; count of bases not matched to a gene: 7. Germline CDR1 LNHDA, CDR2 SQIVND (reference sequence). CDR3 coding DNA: TGTGCCAGTAGTCCCCGGGACAGGGGCATCACAGATACGCAGTATTTT. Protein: CASSPRDRGITDTQYF.

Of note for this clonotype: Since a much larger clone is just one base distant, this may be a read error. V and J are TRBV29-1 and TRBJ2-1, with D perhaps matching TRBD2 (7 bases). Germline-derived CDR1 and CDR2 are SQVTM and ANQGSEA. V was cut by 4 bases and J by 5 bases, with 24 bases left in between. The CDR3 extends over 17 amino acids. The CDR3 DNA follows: TGCAGCGTTGTCAGAGCGACAGGACTAGAGATTCACAATGAGCAGTTCTTC. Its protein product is CSVVRATGLEIHNEQFF.

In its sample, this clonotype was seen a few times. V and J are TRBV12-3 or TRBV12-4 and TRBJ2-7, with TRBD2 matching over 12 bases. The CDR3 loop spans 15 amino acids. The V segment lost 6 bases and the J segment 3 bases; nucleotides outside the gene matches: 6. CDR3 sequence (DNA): TGTGCCAGCAGCCCACTAGCGGGAGGTCGCTACGAGCAGTACTTC. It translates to CASSPLAGGRYEQYF.

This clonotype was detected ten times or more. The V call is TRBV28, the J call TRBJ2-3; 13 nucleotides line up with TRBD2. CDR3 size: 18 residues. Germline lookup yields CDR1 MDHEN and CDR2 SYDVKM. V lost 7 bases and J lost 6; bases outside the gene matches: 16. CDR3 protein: CASTGGGPGLAGPDTQYF. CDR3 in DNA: TGTGCCAGCACCGGCGGGGGCCCGGGACTAGCGGGACCCGATACGCAGTATTTT.

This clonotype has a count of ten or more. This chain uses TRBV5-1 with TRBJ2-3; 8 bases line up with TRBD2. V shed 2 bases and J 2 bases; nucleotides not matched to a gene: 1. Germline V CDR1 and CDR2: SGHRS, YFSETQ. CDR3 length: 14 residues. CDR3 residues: CASSFGLATDTQYF. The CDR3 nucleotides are TGCGCCAGCAGCTTCGGACTAGCCACAGATACGCAGTATTTT.

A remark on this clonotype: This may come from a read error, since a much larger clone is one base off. This CDR3 reads CASSLRGQNTVELFF. In nucleotides, the CDR3 is TGCGCCAGCAGCTTGAGGGGACAGAACACCGTGGAGCTGTTTTTT. V is TRBV5-1 and J is TRBJ2-2, with 7 nucleotides matching TRBD1. The germline gives CDR1 SGHRS, CDR2 YFSETQ. The CDR3 is made up of 15 amino acids.

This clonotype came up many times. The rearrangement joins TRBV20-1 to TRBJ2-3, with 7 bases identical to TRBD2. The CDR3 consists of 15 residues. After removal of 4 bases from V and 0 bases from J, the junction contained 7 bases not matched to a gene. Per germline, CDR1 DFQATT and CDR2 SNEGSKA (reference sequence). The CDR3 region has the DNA TGCAGTGCTACCAACCTAGCGGATAGCACAGATACGCAGTATTTT. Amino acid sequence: CSATNLADSTDTQYF.

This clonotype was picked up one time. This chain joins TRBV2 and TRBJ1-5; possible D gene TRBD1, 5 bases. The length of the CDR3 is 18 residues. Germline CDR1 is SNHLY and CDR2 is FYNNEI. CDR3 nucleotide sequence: TGTACCTTCAGTTTATCCGCGACAGTGATCTATAGCAATCAGCCCCAGCATTTT. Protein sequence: CTFSLSATVIYSNQPQHF.

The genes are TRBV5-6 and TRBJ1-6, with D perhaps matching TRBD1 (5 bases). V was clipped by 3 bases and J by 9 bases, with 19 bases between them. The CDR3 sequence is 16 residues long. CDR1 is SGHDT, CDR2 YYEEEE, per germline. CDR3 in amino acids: CASSSTTGLFLSPLHF. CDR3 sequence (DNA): TGTGCCAGCAGCTCGACCACGGGACTTTTCCTTTCACCCCTCCACTTT.

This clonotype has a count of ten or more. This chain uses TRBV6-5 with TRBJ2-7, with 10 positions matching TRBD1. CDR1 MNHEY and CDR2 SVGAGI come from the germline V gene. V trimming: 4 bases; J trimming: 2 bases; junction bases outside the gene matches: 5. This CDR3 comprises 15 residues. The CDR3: CASSSAGTGAYEQYF. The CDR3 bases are TGTGCCAGCAGTTCAGCCGGGACAGGGGCCTACGAGCAGTACTTC.

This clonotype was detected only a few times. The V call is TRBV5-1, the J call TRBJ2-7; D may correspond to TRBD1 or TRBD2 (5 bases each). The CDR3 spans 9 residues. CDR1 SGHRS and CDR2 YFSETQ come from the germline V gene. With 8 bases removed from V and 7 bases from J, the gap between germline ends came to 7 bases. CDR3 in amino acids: CASGGEQYF. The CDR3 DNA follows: TGCGCCAGTGGGGGAGAGCAGTACTTC.

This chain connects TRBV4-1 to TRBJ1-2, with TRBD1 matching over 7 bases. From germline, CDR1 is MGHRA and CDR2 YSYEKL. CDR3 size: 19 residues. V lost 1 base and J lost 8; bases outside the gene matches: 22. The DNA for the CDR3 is TGCGCCAGCAGCCAAGGTCAATCGGGGGTGACAGGGAAGTCGAAAGGCTACACCTTC. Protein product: CASSQGQSGVTGKSKGYTF.

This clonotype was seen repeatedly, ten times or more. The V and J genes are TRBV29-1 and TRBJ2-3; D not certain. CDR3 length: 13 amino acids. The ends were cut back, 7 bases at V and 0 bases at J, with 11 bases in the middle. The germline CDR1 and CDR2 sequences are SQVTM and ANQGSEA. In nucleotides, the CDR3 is TGCAGCGCACCCATAGCTAGCACAGATACGCAGTATTTT. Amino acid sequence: CSAPIASTDTQYF.

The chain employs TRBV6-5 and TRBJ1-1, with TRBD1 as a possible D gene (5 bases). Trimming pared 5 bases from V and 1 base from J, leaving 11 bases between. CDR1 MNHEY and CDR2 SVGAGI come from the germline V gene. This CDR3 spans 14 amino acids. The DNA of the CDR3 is TGTGCCAGCAGTCACACGGGGGGGAACACTGAAGCTTTCTTT. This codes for CASSHTGGNTEAFF.